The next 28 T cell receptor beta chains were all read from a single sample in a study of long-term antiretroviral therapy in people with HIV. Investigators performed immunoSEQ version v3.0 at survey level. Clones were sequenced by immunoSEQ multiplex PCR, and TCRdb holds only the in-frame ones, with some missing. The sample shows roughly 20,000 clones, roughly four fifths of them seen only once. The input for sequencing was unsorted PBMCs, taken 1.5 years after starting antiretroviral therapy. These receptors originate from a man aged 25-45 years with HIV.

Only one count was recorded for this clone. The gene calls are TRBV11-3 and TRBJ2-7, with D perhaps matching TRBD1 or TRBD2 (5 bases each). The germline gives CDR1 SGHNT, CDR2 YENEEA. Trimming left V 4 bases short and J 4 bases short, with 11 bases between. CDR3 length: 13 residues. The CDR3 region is CASSYSEGYEQYF. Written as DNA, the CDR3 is TGTGCCAGCAGCTATTCTGAGGGGTACGAGCAGTACTTC.

The DNA of the CDR3 is TGTGCCAGCAGCCCGGGGGGTACCTACGAGCAGTACTTC. Translated: CASSPGGTYEQYF. The gene calls are TRBV7-2 and TRBJ2-7, with 7 nucleotides matching TRBD2. This CDR3 region has 13 residues. Germline V gives CDR1 SGHTA, CDR2 FQGNSA. The V gene end was trimmed by 5 bases and the J gene end by 2 bases; junction bases not matched to a gene: 3.

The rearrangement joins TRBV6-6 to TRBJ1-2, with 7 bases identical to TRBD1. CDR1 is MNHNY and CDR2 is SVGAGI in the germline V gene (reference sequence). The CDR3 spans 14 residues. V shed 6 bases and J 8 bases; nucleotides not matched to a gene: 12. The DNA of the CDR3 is TGTGCCAGCAGCCAAACGGTCTCAGGGGGGGGCTACACCTTC. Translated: CASSQTVSGGGYTF.

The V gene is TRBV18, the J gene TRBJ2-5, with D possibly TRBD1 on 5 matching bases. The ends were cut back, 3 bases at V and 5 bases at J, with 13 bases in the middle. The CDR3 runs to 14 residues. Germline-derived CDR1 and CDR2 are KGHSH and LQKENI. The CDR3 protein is CASSPGSRGETQYF. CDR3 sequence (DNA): TGTGCCAGCTCACCCGGTAGTAGGGGTGAGACCCAGTACTTC.

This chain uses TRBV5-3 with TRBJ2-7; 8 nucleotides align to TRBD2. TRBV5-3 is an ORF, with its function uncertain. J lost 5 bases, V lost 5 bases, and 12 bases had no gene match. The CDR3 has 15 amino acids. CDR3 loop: CARRGPWRGAHEQYF. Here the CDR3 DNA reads TGTGCCAGAAGAGGGCCCTGGCGGGGGGCCCACGAGCAGTACTTC.

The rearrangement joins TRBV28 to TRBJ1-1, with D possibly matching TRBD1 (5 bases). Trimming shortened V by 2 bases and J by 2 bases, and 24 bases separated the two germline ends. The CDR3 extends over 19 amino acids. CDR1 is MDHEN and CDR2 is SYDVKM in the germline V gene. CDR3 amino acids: CASSLIQDWPGTRNTEAFF. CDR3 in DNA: TGTGCCAGCAGTTTAATTCAGGACTGGCCCGGGACGAGAAACACTGAAGCTTTCTTT. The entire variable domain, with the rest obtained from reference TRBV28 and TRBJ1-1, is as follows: DVKVTQSSRYLVKRTGEKVFLECVQDMDHENMFWYRQDPGLGLRLIYFSYDVKMKEKGDIPEGYSVSREKKERFSLILESASTNQTSMYLCASSLIQDWPGTRNTEAFFGQGTRLTVV.

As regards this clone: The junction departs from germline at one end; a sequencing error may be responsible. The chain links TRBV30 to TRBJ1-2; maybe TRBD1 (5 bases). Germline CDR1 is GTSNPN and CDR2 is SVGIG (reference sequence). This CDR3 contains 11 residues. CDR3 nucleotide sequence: TGTGCCTGGAGTGTAAGGGACGCCCCCGGTTTC. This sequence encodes CAWSVRDAPGF.

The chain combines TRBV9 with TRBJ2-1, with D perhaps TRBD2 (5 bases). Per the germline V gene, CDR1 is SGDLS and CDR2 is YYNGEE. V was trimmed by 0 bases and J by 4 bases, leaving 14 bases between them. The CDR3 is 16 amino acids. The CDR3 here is CASSVAQADFYNEQFF. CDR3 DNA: TGTGCCAGCAGCGTAGCCCAAGCGGACTTTTACAATGAGCAGTTCTTC.

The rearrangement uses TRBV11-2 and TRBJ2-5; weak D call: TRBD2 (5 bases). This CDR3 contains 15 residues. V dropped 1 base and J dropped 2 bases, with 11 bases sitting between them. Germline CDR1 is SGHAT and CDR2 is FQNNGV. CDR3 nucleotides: TGTGCCAGCAGCTTAGCTAGAGGGTTACAAGAGACCCAGTACTTC. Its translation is CASSLARGLQETQYF.

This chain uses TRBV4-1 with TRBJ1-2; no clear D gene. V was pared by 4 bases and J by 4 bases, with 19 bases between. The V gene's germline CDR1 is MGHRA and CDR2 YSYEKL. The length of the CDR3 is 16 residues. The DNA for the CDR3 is TGCGCCAGCAGCCTCCCGGGCTCTTCTCTGCCCTATGGCTACACCTTC. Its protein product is CASSLPGSSLPYGYTF.

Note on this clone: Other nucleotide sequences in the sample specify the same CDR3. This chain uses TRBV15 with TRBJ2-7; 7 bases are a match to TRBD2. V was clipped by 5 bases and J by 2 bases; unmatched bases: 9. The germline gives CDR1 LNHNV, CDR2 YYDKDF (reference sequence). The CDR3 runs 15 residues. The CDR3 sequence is CATSGSSGRAYEQYF. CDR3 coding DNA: TGTGCCACCAGCGGATCTAGCGGAAGAGCCTACGAGCAGTACTTC.

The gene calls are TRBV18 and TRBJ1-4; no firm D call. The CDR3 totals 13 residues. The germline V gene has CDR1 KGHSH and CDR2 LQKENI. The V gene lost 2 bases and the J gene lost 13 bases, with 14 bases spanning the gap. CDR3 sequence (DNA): TGTGCCAGCTCACCAGTAGCAGGCGCAGGACTGTTTTTT. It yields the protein CASSPVAGAGLFF. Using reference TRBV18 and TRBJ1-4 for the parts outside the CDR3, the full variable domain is NAGVMQNPRHLVRRRGQEARLRCSPMKGHSHVYWYRQLPEEGLKFMVYLQKENIIDESGMPKERFSAEFPKEGPSILRIQQVVRGDSAAYFCASSPVAGAGLFFGSGTQLSVL.

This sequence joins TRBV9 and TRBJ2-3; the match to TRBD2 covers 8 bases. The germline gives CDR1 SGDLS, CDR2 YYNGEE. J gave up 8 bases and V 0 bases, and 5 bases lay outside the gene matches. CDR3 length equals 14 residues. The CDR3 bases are TGTGCCAGCAGCGTAGCGGGGGGGGATGGTACGCAGTATTTT. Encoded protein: CASSVAGGDGTQYF.

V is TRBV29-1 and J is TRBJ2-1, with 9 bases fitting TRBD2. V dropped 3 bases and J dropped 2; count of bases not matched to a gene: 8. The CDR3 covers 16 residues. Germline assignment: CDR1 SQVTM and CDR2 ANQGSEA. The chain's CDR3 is CSVEVGGGATYNEQFF. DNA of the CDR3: TGCAGCGTTGAGGTTGGCGGGGGGGCCACCTACAATGAGCAGTTCTTC.

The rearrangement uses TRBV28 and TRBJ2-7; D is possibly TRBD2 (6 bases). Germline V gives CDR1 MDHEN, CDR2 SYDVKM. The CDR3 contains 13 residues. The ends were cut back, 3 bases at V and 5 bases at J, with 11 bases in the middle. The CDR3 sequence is CASSFAGSDEQYF. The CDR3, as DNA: TGTGCCAGCAGTTTTGCCGGGAGCGACGAGCAGTACTTC.

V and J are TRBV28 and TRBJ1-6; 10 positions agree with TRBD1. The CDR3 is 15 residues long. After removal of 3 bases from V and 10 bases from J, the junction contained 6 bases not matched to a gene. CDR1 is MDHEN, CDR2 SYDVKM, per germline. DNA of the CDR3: TGTGCCAGCAGTTTGATAGGGACAGGGGAGTCACCCCTCCACTTT. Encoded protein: CASSLIGTGESPLHF.

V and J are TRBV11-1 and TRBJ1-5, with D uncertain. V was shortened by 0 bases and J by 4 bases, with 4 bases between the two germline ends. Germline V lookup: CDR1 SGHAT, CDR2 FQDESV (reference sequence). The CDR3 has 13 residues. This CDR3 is CASSLARNQPQHF. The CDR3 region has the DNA TGTGCCAGCAGCTTAGCGAGAAATCAGCCCCAGCATTTT.

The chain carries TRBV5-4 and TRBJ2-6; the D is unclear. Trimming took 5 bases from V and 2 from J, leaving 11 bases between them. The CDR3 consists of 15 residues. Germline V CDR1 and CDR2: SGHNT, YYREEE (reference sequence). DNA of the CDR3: TGTGCCAGCAGTTGGATGCCGACTGGGGCCAACGTCCTGACTTTC. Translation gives CASSWMPTGANVLTF.

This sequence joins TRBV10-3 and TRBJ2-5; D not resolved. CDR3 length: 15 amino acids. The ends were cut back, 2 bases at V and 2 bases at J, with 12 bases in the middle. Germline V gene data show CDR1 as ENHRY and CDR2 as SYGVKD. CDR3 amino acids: CAISEAVEAQETQYF. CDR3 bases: TGTGCCATCAGTGAGGCCGTAGAGGCTCAAGAGACCCAGTACTTC.

CDR3 sequence: CASSLEPSGTTEQYF. The CDR3 nucleotides are TGTGCCAGCAGCTTAGAGCCATCAGGGACAACCGAGCAGTACTTC. The V call is TRBV7-6, the J call TRBJ2-7; tentative D call: TRBD1 (6 bases). V gave up 1 base and J gave up 6 bases, with 16 bases separating them. The CDR3 runs to 15 residues. Germline V gives CDR1 SGHVS, CDR2 FNYEAQ. The entire variable domain, with the rest obtained from reference TRBV7-6 and TRBJ2-7, is as follows: GAGVSQSPRYKVTKRGQDVALRCDPISGHVSLYWYRQALGQGPEFLTYFNYEAQQDKSGLPNDRFSAERPEGSISTLTIQRTEQRDSAMYRCASSLEPSGTTEQYFGPGTRLTVT.

CDR3 region: CASSLAAGTSGKLFF. The DNA of the CDR3 is TGTGCCAGCAGCTTGGCCGCAGGGACGTCGGGAAAACTGTTTTTT. V gene TRBV5-6 combines with J gene TRBJ1-4, with a weak D call TRBD1 (5 bases). CDR1 SGHDT and CDR2 YYEEEE come from the germline V gene. CDR3 size: 15 residues. Trimming left V 0 bases short and J 10 bases short, with 16 bases between.

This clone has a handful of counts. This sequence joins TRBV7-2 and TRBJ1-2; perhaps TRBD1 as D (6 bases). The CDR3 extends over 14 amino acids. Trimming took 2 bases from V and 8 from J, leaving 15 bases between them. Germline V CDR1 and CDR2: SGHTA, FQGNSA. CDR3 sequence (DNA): TGTGCCAGCAGCTTAACGCCGAGGACAGCCGGCTACACCTTC. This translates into CASSLTPRTAGYTF.

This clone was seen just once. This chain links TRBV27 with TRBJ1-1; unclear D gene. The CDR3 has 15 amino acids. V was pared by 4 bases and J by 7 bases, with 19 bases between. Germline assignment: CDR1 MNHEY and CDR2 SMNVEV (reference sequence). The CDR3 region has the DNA TGTGCCAGCAGTTCTATCCCCACGTTCAGCGGTGAAGCTTTCTTT. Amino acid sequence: CASSSIPTFSGEAFF.

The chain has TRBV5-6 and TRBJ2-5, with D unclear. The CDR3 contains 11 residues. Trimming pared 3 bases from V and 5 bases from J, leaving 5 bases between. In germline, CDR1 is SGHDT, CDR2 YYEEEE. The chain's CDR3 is CASSSRETQYF. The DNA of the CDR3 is TGTGCCAGCAGCTCACGGGAGACCCAGTACTTC. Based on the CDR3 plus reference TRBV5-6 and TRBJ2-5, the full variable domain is DAGVTQSPTHLIKTRGQQVTLRCSPKSGHDTVSWYQQALGQGPQFIFQYYEEEERQRGNFPDRFSGHQFPNYSSELNVNALLLGDSALYLCASSSRETQYFGPGTRLLVL.

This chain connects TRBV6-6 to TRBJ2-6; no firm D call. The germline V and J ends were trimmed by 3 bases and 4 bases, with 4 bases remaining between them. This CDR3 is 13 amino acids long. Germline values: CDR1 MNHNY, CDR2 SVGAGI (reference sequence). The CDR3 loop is CASSYTGANVLTF. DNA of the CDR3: TGTGCCAGCAGTTATACCGGGGCCAACGTCCTGACTTTC.

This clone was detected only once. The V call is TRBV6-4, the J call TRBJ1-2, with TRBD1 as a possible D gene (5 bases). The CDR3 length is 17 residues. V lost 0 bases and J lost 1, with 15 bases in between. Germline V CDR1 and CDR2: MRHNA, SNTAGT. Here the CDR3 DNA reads TGTGCCAGCAGTGACTCGAGAGGGGATATTAATAACTATGGCTACACCTTC. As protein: CASSDSRGDINNYGYTF.

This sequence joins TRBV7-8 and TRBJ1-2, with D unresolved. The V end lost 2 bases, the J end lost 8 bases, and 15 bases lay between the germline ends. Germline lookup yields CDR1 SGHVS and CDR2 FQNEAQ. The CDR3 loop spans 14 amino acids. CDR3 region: CASSLMNSGEGYTF. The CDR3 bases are TGTGCCAGCAGCTTAATGAACAGCGGCGAGGGCTACACCTTC.

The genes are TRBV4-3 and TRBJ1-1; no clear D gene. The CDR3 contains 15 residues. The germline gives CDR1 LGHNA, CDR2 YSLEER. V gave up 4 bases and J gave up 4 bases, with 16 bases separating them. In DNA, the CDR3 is TGCGCCAGCAGCCGAGAAGTAAATGGCGGCACTGAAGCTTTCTTT. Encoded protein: CASSREVNGGTEAFF.